A single sample gave rise to the 32 T cell receptor beta chains below, sequenced in a study of blood T cell repertoires in COVID-19. The repertoire was sequenced with immunoSEQ multiplex PCR; TCRdb's copy has only in-frame clones and lacks some. The sample yields over 250,000 clones, over 75% seen once. The sequenced material came from PBMCs or T cells enriched from blood (not recorded which). All receptors derive from a woman aged 25-40 years who had recovered from COVID-19.

V usage is TRBV7-9 and J usage is TRBJ1-5; D is perhaps TRBD1 (5 bases). CDR3 size: 15 residues. V lost 1 base, J lost 0 bases, and 7 bases lay in between. Germline CDR1 is SEHNR and CDR2 is FQNEAQ (reference sequence). The CDR3 sequence is CASSLGGVSNQPQHF. In nucleotides, the CDR3 is TGTGCCAGCAGCTTAGGGGGGGTTAGCAATCAGCCCCAGCATTTT.

The chain uses TRBV11-2 and TRBJ1-1; D uncertain. Germline loops: CDR1 SGHAT, CDR2 FQNNGV. The V end was cut by 7 bases, the J end by 2 bases, with 14 bases between. CDR3 length: 14 residues. CDR3 in amino acids: CASTIRIANTEAFF. The CDR3 DNA reads TGTGCCAGCACCATCAGGATCGCTAACACTGAAGCTTTCTTT.

The CDR3 loop is CASSARGGLGNSPLHF. CDR3 coding DNA: TGTGCCAGCAGTGCCAGGGGCGGCCTTGGTAATTCACCCCTCCACTTT. The V call is TRBV25-1, the J call TRBJ1-6, with D tentatively TRBD1 (6 bases). This CDR3 region has 16 residues. CDR1 MGHDK and CDR2 SYGVNS come from the germline V gene. V was cut by 4 bases and J by 6 bases, with 16 bases left in between. Combining the CDR3 with reference TRBV25-1 and TRBJ1-6 gives the whole variable domain EADIYQTPRYLVIGTGKKITLECSQTMGHDKMYWYQQDPGMELHLIHYSYGVNSTEKGDLSSESTVSRIRTEHFPLTLESARPSHTSQYLCASSARGGLGNSPLHFGNGTRLTVT.

This chain connects TRBV9 to TRBJ2-5; 12 nucleotides align to TRBD2. CDR3 length: 17 amino acids. Germline V CDR1 and CDR2: SGDLS, YYNGEE. Unmatched junction bases numbered 8, after V lost 1 base and J lost 4 bases. Here the CDR3 DNA reads TGTGCCAGCAGCGTAACCCTAGCGGGAGGGCGGGGAGAGACCCAGTACTTC. It codes for CASSVTLAGGRGETQYF.

The chain combines TRBV30 with TRBJ2-5; D is possibly TRBD1 (5 bases). Per the germline V gene, CDR1 is GTSNPN and CDR2 is SVGIG (reference sequence). The CDR3 consists of 14 residues. Trimming cost V 2 bases and J 4 bases, with 14 bases left between them. The CDR3 region is CAWSPRTGRETQYF. In nucleotides, the CDR3 is TGTGCCTGGAGTCCGCGTACAGGTCGAGAGACCCAGTACTTC. Complete variable domain (other parts from reference TRBV30 and TRBJ2-5): SQTIHQWPATLVQPVGSPLSLECTVEGTSNPNLYWYRQAAGRGLQLLFYSVGIGQISSEVPQNLSASRPQDRQFILSSKKLLLSDSGFYLCAWSPRTGRETQYFGPGTRLLVL.

This clone was detected once. The V gene is TRBV27, the J gene TRBJ2-5; 15 bases match TRBD2. Germline V lookup: CDR1 MNHEY, CDR2 SMNVEV (reference sequence). J lost 1 base, V lost 7 bases, and 10 bases had no gene match. This CDR3 comprises 18 residues. The CDR3, as DNA: TGTGCCAGCACCGGGACTAGCGGGAGGCCCCGGGGCCAAGAGACCCAGTACTTC. Translation gives CASTGTSGRPRGQETQYF.

A remark on this clone: This sample includes further DNA sequences coding for the same CDR3. The rearrangement links TRBV6-5 to TRBJ1-6; 7 bases are shared with TRBD1. The trim removed 0 bases at V and 4 bases at J, leaving 0 bases unmatched. The length of the CDR3 is 15 residues. Germline V gene sequence: CDR1 MNHEY, CDR2 SVGAGI. CDR3 region: CASSYSGQYNSPLHF. The CDR3 DNA reads TGTGCCAGCAGTTACTCGGGACAGTATAATTCACCCCTCCACTTT.

The CDR3 spells CASSSGTGGLMYEQYF. CDR3 nucleotides: TGCGCCAGCAGCTCCGGGACAGGGGGTCTGATGTACGAGCAGTACTTC. The gene calls are TRBV5-1 and TRBJ2-7, with 11 nucleotides matching TRBD1. This CDR3 spans 16 amino acids. Germline lookup yields CDR1 SGHRS and CDR2 YFSETQ. V trimming: 3 bases; J trimming: 4 bases; junction bases outside the gene matches: 9.

The chain joins TRBV7-2 to TRBJ2-4, with 9 bases lining up with TRBD1. J gave up 7 bases and V 3 bases, and 10 bases lay outside the gene matches. This CDR3 has 16 residues. Germline assignment: CDR1 SGHTA and CDR2 FQGNSA. The CDR3, as DNA: TGTGCCAGCAGCTTGGGGGTCGGGACAGGGTCCAACATTCAGTACTTC. Its translation is CASSLGVGTGSNIQYF.

The chain employs TRBV6-5 and TRBJ2-1; 8 positions match TRBD1. The ends lost 1 base at V and 6 bases at J; junction bases unmatched: 5. The CDR3 spans 15 residues. CDR1 and CDR2 from the germline V gene are MNHEY and SVGAGI. CDR3 sequence (DNA): TGTGCCAGCAGTTACTGGCAGGGGGCTTTCAATGAGCAGTTCTTC. This encodes CASSYWQGAFNEQFF.

The rearrangement links TRBV28 to TRBJ1-1; D possibly corresponds to TRBD1 (5 bases). Germline V gives CDR1 MDHEN, CDR2 SYDVKM. Trimming left V 10 bases short and J 10 bases short, with 22 bases between. CDR3 length: 13 amino acids. CDR3 region: CATSLDYLRGAFF. The CDR3 coding sequence is TGTGCCACCTCCCTGGACTACCTAAGGGGAGCTTTCTTT.

The rearrangement links TRBV10-3 to TRBJ1-2, with 9 bases fitting TRBD1. The CDR3 contains 15 residues. J was trimmed by 4 bases and V by 4 bases; bases with no gene match: 7. The V gene's germline CDR1 is ENHRY and CDR2 SYGVKD. This CDR3 reads CAISGAQGALYGYTF. CDR3 DNA sequence: TGTGCCATCAGTGGAGCACAGGGGGCTCTCTATGGCTACACCTTC.

V and J are TRBV9 and TRBJ2-1, with TRBD2 matching 10 bases. The CDR3 runs to 15 residues. V was pared by 3 bases and J by 7 bases, with 7 bases of the junction left unmatched. Germline V gene lookup returns CDR1 SGDLS and CDR2 YYNGEE. DNA of the CDR3: TGTGCCAGCAGCGGCTCTAGCGGGAGTTGGAATGAGCAGTTCTTC. This gives the protein CASSGSSGSWNEQFF. Supplemented by reference TRBV9 and TRBJ2-1, the full variable domain reads DSGVTQTPKHLITATGQRVTLRCSPRSGDLSVYWYQQSLDQGLQFLIQYYNGEERAKGNILERFSAQQFPDLHSELNLSSLELGDSALYFCASSGSSGSWNEQFFGPGTRLTVL.

In regard to this clone: The sample has other DNA sequences that encode this CDR3 too. V usage is TRBV30 and J usage is TRBJ2-1; the D gene is possibly TRBD2 (5 bases). Trimming stripped 0 bases from V and 4 bases from J, with 13 bases between. The CDR3 runs 15 residues. CDR1 and CDR2 (germline): GTSNPN, SVGIG (reference sequence). CDR3 loop: CAWSVPSGSYNEQFF. The CDR3 DNA reads TGTGCCTGGAGTGTTCCCAGCGGATCTTACAATGAGCAGTTCTTC. Variable domain in full (rest from reference TRBV30 and TRBJ2-1): SQTIHQWPATLVQPVGSPLSLECTVEGTSNPNLYWYRQAAGRGLQLLFYSVGIGQISSEVPQNLSASRPQDRQFILSSKKLLLSDSGFYLCAWSVPSGSYNEQFFGPGTRLTVL.

The chain joins TRBV5-1 to TRBJ1-1; 9 positions agree with TRBD1. The CDR3 has 15 amino acids. V was pared by 4 bases and J by 2 bases, with 6 bases of the junction left unmatched. CDR1 is SGHRS and CDR2 is YFSETQ in the germline V gene. The CDR3 loop reads CASSLTGGFNTEAFF. DNA of the CDR3: TGCGCCAGCAGCCTCACAGGGGGCTTCAACACTGAAGCTTTCTTT.

The chain couples TRBV5-5 to TRBJ2-7; tentatively, D is TRBD2 (5 bases). The V gene lost 0 bases and the J gene lost 2 bases, with 9 bases spanning the gap. CDR3 length: 14 amino acids. Germline values: CDR1 SGHKS, CDR2 YYEKEE (reference sequence). The CDR3 loop is CASSLGGLTYEQYF. For the CDR3, the DNA is TGTGCCAGCAGCTTGGGAGGGCTCACCTACGAGCAGTACTTC.

The V gene is TRBV29-1, the J gene TRBJ2-5; the match to TRBD2 covers 7 bases. The length of the CDR3 is 13 residues. Germline trimming cut 4 bases from V and 4 bases from J; bases unmatched to any gene: 6. The germline gives CDR1 SQVTM, CDR2 ANQGSEA. The CDR3 reads CSVGVGGIETQYF. The CDR3, as DNA: TGCAGCGTTGGGGTGGGAGGGATAGAGACCCAGTACTTC.

J is TRBJ1-4 and V is TRBV4-3, with 7 bases that match TRBD1. Looked up from germline, CDR1 is LGHNA and CDR2 is YSLEER. The CDR3 is made up of 18 amino acids. V lost 0 bases to trimming and J lost 0 bases; unmatched junction nucleotides: 7. The CDR3 reads CASSQESGGIATNEKLFF. The DNA for the CDR3 is TGCGCCAGCAGCCAAGAATCAGGGGGGATTGCAACTAATGAAAAACTGTTTTTT.

The gene calls are TRBV7-9 and TRBJ1-1; 7 bases fit TRBD1. V shed 5 bases, J shed 3 bases, and the junction held 3 bases outside the gene matches. CDR1 and CDR2 (germline): SEHNR, FQNEAQ (reference sequence). The CDR3 has 13 amino acids. The CDR3 region has the DNA TGTGCCAGCAGCGCCACAGGGGACACTGAAGCTTTCTTT. It translates to CASSATGDTEAFF.

V usage is TRBV29-1 and J usage is TRBJ2-4; the D gene is possibly TRBD1 (5 bases). The CDR3 length is 13 residues. Germline V CDR1 and CDR2: SQVTM, ANQGSEA. V gave up 6 bases and J gave up 0 bases, with 9 bases separating them. The CDR3 spells CSVSTVAKNIQYF. The CDR3 region has the DNA TGCAGCGTCTCGACAGTAGCCAAAAACATTCAGTACTTC.

With regard to this clone: Other DNA sequences from this sample encode an identical CDR3 as well. CDR3 region: CASSPQGGNQPQHF. The DNA for the CDR3 is TGTGCCAGCAGCCCTCAGGGTGGCAATCAGCCCCAGCATTTT. V and J are TRBV7-3 and TRBJ1-5, with D possibly TRBD1 on 5 matching bases. The ends were cut back, 5 bases at V and 2 bases at J, with 10 bases in the middle. This CDR3 spans 14 amino acids. CDR1 is SGHTA and CDR2 is FQGTGA in the germline V gene. Complete variable domain (other parts from reference TRBV7-3 and TRBJ1-5): GAGVSQTPSNKVTEKGKYVELRCDPISGHTALYWYRQSLGQGPEFLIYFQGTGAADDSGLPNDRFFAVRPEGSVSTLKIQRTERGDSAVYLCASSPQGGNQPQHFGDGTRLSIL.

The V call is TRBV5-6, the J call TRBJ2-5, with a possible D match to TRBD1 (5 bases). This CDR3 is built from 15 residues. Per the germline V gene, CDR1 is SGHDT and CDR2 is YYEEEE. Trimming took 0 bases from V and 10 from J, leaving 19 bases between them. The DNA for the CDR3 is TGTGCCAGCAGCTTGGCCGCCTCCTCAGAAAGGGGCCAGTACTTC. Residues: CASSLAASSERGQYF.

The rearrangement links TRBV6-5 to TRBJ1-1; no clear D gene. Germline loops: CDR1 MNHEY, CDR2 SVGAGI. The V end lost 5 bases, the J end lost 1 base, and 11 bases lay between the germline ends. The CDR3 contains 14 residues. The CDR3 sequence: CASSPRTANTEAFF. CDR3 sequence (DNA): TGTGCCAGCAGTCCCCGGACTGCGAACACTGAAGCTTTCTTT.

The chain recombines TRBV9 with TRBJ2-7; no reliable D call. This CDR3 has 13 amino acids. Trimming removed 0 bases from V and 1 base from J, with 5 bases in between. From germline, CDR1 is SGDLS and CDR2 YYNGEE. The CDR3 DNA reads TGTGCCAGCAGCGTAGGTGTATCCTACGAGCAGTACTTC. Encoded protein: CASSVGVSYEQYF.

This clone was seen once. This chain links TRBV15 with TRBJ1-6; D is perhaps TRBD1 (6 bases). V dropped 0 bases and J dropped 8 bases, with 8 bases sitting between them. The CDR3 sequence is 14 residues long. From germline, CDR1 is LNHNV and CDR2 YYDKDF (reference sequence). For the CDR3, the DNA is TGTGCCACCAGCAGAGATGAGGGGGATTCACCCCTCCACTTT. It yields the protein CATSRDEGDSPLHF.

The chain combines TRBV9 with TRBJ1-4, with a weak D call TRBD1 (6 bases). The germline CDR1 and CDR2 sequences are SGDLS and YYNGEE. This CDR3 contains 18 residues. V dropped 4 bases and J dropped 0 bases, with 19 bases sitting between them. CDR3 protein: CASSPTGQPYATNEKLFF. DNA for the CDR3: TGTGCCAGCAGCCCAACCGGACAGCCTTATGCAACTAATGAAAAACTGTTTTTT.

The genes are TRBV28 and TRBJ2-1; D is perhaps TRBD1 (6 bases). The CDR3 has 14 amino acids. With 2 bases removed from V and 5 bases from J, the gap between germline ends came to 10 bases. Per the germline V gene, CDR1 is MDHEN and CDR2 is SYDVKM. The chain's CDR3 is CASSLGTPNNEQFF. DNA of the CDR3: TGTGCCAGCAGTTTAGGGACACCCAACAATGAGCAGTTCTTC.

CDR3 bases: TGTGCCAGCAGCGCCCGGACTAGCGGGAGCGGGCAGTACTTC. As protein: CASSARTSGSGQYF. J is TRBJ2-7 and V is TRBV7-9, with TRBD2 identical over 13 bases. The CDR3 is made up of 14 amino acids. Per the germline V gene, CDR1 is SEHNR and CDR2 is FQNEAQ (reference sequence). Trimming at V came to 5 bases and at J to 9 bases, leaving 7 bases not matched to a gene.

The chain recombines TRBV4-3 with TRBJ2-6; D ambiguous. The CDR3 has 18 amino acids. V gave up 0 bases and J gave up 0 bases, with 12 bases separating them. Germline assignment: CDR1 LGHNA and CDR2 YSLEER. The CDR3, as DNA: TGCGCCAGCAGCCAAGATCCCCAGGATACCTCTGGGGCCAACGTCCTGACTTTC. It specifies CASSQDPQDTSGANVLTF.

This chain joins TRBV25-1 and TRBJ1-2; D unresolved. CDR1 is MGHDK and CDR2 is SYGVNS in the germline V gene. This CDR3 contains 14 residues. V lost 6 bases, J lost 4 bases, and 15 bases lay in between. The DNA of the CDR3 is TGTGCCAGCAGCGATGCCGGGGTCATCTATGGCTACACCTTC. The encoded protein is CASSDAGVIYGYTF.

The rearrangement links TRBV30 to TRBJ1-1, with 7 bases lining up with TRBD1. The CDR3 extends over 13 amino acids. Germline V gene sequence: CDR1 GTSNPN, CDR2 SVGIG (reference sequence). J was trimmed by 3 bases and V by 2 bases; bases with no gene match: 3. In nucleotides, the CDR3 is TGTGCCTGGAGTACCGACAGGGACACTGAAGCTTTCTTT. It translates to CAWSTDRDTEAFF.

The rearrangement uses TRBV5-8 and TRBJ1-2, with D uncertain. The CDR3 loop spans 15 amino acids. V was shortened by 1 base and J by 5 bases, with 15 bases between the two germline ends. CDR1 is SGHTS, CDR2 YDEGEE, per germline. CDR3 loop: CASSLLFGESYGYTF. CDR3 coding DNA: TGTGCCAGCAGCTTGCTTTTCGGGGAAAGTTATGGCTACACCTTC.